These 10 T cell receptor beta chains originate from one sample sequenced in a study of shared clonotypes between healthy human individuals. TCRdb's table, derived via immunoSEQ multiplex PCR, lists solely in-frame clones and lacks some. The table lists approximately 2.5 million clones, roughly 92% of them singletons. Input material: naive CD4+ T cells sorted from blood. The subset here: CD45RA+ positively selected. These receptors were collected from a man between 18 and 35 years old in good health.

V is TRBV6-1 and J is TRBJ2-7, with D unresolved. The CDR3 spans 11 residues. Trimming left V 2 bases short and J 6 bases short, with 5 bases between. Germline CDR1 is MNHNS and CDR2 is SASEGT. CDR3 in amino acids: CASSETAEQYF. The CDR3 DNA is TGTGCCAGCAGTGAAACAGCCGAGCAGTACTTC.

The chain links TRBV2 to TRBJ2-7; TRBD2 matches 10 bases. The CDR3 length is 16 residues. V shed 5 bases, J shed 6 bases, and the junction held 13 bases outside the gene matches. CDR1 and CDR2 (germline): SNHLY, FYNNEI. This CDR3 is CASSRFGAGGPVEQYF. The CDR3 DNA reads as TGTGCCAGCAGTCGATTTGGAGCGGGAGGGCCGGTCGAGCAGTACTTC.

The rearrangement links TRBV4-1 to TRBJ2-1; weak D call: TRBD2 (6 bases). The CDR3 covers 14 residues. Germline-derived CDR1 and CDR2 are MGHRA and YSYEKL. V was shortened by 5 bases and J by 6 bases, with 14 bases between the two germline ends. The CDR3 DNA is TGCGCCAGCAGCAGACTAGTCCCGAGCAATGAGCAGTTCTTC. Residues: CASSRLVPSNEQFF.

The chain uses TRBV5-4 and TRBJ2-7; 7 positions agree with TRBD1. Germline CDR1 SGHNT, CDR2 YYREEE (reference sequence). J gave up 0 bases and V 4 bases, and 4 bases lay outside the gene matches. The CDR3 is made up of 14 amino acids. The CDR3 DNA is TGTGCCAGCAGCCCGGACAGGACCTCCTACGAGCAGTACTTC. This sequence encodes CASSPDRTSYEQYF.

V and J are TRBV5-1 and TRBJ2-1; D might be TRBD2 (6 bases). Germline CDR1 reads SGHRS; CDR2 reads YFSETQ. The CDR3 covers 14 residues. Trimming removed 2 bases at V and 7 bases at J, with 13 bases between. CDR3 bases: TGCGCCAGCAGCTTCCCCTCGGCGGGAAATGAGCAGTTCTTC. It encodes CASSFPSAGNEQFF.

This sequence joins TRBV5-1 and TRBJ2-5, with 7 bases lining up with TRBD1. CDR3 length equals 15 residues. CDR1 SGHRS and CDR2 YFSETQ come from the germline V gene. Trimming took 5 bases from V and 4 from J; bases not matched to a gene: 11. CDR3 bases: TGCGCCAGCAGGTCCGGGACAGACGGCGTAGAGACCCAGTACTTC. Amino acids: CASRSGTDGVETQYF.

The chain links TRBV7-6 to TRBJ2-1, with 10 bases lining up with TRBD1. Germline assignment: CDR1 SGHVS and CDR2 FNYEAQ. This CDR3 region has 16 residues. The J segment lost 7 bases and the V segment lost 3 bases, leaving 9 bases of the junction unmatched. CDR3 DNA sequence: TGTGCCAGCAGCTTTTTGGGGACAGGGGTGGGGAATGAGCAGTTCTTC. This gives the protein CASSFLGTGVGNEQFF.

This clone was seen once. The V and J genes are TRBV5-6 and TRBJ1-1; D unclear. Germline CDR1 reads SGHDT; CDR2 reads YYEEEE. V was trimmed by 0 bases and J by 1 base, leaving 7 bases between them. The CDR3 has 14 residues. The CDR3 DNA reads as TGTGCCAGCAGCTTGGTGTCCCCGAACACTGAAGCTTTCTTT. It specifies CASSLVSPNTEAFF.

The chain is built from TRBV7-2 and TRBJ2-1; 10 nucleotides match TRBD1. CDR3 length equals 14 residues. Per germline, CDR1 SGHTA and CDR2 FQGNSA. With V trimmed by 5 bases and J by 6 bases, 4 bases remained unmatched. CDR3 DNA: TGTGCCAGCAGCCCCTGGGACAGGGGCAATGAGCAGTTCTTC. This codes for CASSPWDRGNEQFF. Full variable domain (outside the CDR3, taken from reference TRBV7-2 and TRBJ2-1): GAGVSQSPSNKVTEKGKDVELRCDPISGHTALYWYRQSLGQGLEFLIYFQGNSAPDKSGLPSDRFSAERTGGSVSTLTIQRTQQEDSAVYLCASSPWDRGNEQFFGPGTRLTVL.

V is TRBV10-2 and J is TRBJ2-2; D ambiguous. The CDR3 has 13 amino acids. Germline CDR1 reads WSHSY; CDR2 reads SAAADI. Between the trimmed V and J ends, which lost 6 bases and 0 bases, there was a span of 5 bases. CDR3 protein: CASRGTNTGELFF. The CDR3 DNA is TGCGCCAGCAGGGGGACGAACACCGGGGAGCTGTTTTTT.